This T cell receptor (beta chain) is from a study of T cell repertoires in aging, cancer and after chemotherapy. Study context: Six age groups, ranging from 30 or younger to 70 or older, included the donors. The whole study produced a dataset of some 9 million TCR reads. The study's findings and limits: Untreated cancer patients had significantly lower blood TCR diversity than age-matched healthy donors.

The template was genomic DNA from peripheral blood, not RNA. In this sample, this clonotype turned up a few times. Its cognate antigen is unknown. Rearranged V-D-J TRB sequences were amplified with a mixed TRB-A/B primer pool. TCRdb re-called the multiplex PCR reads through MiXCR, storing one row per CDR3 protein. This sample yields roughly 2,800 distinct CDR3 sequences, of which about 30% are seen a single time; just under 10% belongs to the top ten. Germline loops: CDR1 KGHDR, CDR2 SFDVKD. There are 15 residues in the CDR3. Trimming removed 5 bases from V and 4 bases from J, with 14 bases in between.

This chain links TRBV24-1 with TRBJ2-1; D ambiguous. The specimen was blood. The source is a human donor in good health. The DNA of the CDR3 is TGTGCCACCAGTGTCGCGAAACAGACTTACAATGAGCAGTTCTTC. Translation gives CATSVAKQTYNEQFF.